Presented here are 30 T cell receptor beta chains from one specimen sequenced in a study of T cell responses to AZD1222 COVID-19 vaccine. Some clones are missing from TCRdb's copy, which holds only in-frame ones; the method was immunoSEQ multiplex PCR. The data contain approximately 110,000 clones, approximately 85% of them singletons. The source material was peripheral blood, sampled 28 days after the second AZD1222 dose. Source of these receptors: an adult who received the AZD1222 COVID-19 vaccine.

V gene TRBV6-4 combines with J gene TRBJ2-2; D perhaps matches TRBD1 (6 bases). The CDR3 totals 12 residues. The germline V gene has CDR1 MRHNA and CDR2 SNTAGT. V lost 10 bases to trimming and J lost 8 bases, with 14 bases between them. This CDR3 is CATESDRGELFF. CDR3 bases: TGTGCCACCGAATCCGACAGGGGGGAGCTGTTTTTT.

CDR3 amino acids: CASSLTGDMNTEAFF. The CDR3 DNA follows: TGCGCCAGCAGCTTGACAGGGGATATGAACACTGAAGCTTTCTTT. This sequence joins TRBV5-1 and TRBJ1-1; 7 bases line up with TRBD1. With V trimmed by 1 base and J by 0 bases, 3 bases remained unmatched. This CDR3 has 15 amino acids. The germline CDR1 and CDR2 sequences are SGHRS and YFSETQ.

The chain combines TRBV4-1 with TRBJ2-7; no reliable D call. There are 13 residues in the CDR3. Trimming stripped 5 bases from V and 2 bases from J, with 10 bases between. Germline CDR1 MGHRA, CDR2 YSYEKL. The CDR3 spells CASSYDRTYEQYF. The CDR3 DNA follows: TGCGCCAGCAGCTACGACCGCACCTACGAGCAGTACTTC.

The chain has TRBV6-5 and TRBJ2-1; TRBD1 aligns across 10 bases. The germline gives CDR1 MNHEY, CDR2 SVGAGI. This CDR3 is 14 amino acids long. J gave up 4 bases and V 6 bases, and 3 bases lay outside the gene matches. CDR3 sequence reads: CASSDRGLYNEQFF. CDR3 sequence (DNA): TGTGCCAGCAGCGACAGGGGGCTGTACAATGAGCAGTTCTTC.

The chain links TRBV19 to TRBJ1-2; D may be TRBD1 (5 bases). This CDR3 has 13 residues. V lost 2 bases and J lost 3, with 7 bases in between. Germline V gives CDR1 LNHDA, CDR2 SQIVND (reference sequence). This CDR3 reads CASSIIQDYGYTF. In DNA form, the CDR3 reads TGTGCCAGTAGTATAATACAGGACTATGGCTACACCTTC.

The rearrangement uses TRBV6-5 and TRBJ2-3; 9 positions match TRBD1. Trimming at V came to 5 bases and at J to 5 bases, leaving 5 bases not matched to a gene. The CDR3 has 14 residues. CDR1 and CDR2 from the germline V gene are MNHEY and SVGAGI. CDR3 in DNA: TGTGCCAGCAGTAACAGGGGGCGCGGAGATACGCAGTATTTT. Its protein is CASSNRGRGDTQYF.

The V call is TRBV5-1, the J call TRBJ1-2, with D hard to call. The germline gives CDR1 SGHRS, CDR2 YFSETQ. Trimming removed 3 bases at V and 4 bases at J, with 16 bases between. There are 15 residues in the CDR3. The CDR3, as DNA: TGCGCCAGCAGCTCTCGCCCGCCGGCTGGCTATGGCTACACCTTC. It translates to CASSSRPPAGYGYTF.

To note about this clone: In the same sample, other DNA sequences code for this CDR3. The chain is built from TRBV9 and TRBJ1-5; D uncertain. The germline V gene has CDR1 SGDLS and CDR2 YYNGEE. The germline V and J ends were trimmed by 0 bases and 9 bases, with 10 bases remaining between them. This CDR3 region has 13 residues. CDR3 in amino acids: CASSVALAGPQHF. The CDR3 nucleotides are TGTGCCAGCAGCGTAGCATTGGCGGGGCCCCAGCATTTT.

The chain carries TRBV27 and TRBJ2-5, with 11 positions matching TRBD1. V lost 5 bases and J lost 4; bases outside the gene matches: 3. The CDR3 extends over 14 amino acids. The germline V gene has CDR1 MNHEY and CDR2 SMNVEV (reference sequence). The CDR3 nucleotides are TGTGCCAGCAGTGGACAGGGGGCTGGAGAGACCCAGTACTTC. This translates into CASSGQGAGETQYF.

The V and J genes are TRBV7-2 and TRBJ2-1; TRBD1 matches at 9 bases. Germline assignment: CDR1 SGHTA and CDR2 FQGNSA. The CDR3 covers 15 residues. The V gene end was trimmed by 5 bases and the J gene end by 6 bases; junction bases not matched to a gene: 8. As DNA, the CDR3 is TGTGCCAGCAGCGGGGGAGGGACAGGGACCAATGAGCAGTTCTTC. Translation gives CASSGGGTGTNEQFF.

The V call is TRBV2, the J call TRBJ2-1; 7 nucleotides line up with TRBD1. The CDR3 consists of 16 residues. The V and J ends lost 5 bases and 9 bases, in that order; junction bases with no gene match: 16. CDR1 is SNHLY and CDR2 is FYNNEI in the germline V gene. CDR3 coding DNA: TGTGCCAGCAGTTGGGGGACGAACAGGGGTTTCGGTGAGCAGTTCTTC. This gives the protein CASSWGTNRGFGEQFF.

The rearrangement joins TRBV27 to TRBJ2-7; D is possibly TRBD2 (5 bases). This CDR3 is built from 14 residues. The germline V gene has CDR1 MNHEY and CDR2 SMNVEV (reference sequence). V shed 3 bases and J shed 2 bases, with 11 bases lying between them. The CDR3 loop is CASSFKGVAYEQYF. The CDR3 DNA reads TGTGCCAGCAGTTTCAAGGGAGTTGCCTACGAGCAGTACTTC.

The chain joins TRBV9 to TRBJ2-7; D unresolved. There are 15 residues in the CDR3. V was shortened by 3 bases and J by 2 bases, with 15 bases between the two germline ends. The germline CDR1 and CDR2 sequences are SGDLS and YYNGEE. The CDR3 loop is CASSGAGASTYEQYF. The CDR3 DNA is TGTGCCAGCAGCGGAGCCGGCGCCTCAACCTACGAGCAGTACTTC.

This CDR3 reads CASSSTGDNQPQHF. The CDR3 DNA reads TGTGCCAGCAGCTCTACAGGGGACAATCAGCCCCAGCATTTT. The chain recombines TRBV7-9 with TRBJ1-5; 7 nucleotides line up with TRBD1. The CDR3 is made up of 14 amino acids. Germline CDR1 is SEHNR and CDR2 is FQNEAQ (reference sequence). V gave up 4 bases and J gave up 3 bases; unmatched junction bases: 3. Using reference TRBV7-9 and TRBJ1-5 for the parts outside the CDR3, the full variable domain is DTGVSQNPRHKITKRGQNVTFRCDPISEHNRLYWYRQTLGQGPEFLTYFQNEAQLEKSRLLSDRFSAERPKGSFSTLEIQRTEQGDSAMYLCASSSTGDNQPQHFGDGTRLSIL.

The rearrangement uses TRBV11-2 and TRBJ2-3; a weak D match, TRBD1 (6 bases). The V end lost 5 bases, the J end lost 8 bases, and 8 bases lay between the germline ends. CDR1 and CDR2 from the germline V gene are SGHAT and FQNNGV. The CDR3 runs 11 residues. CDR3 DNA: TGTGCCAGCAGCCGCAGGGGTACGCAGTATTTT. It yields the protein CASSRRGTQYF.

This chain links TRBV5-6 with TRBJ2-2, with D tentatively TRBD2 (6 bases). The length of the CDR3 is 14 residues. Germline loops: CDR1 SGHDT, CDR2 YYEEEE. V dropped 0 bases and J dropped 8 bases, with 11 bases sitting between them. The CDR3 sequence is CASSLAGGAGELFF. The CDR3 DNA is TGTGCCAGCAGCTTGGCCGGAGGGGCGGGGGAGCTGTTTTTT.

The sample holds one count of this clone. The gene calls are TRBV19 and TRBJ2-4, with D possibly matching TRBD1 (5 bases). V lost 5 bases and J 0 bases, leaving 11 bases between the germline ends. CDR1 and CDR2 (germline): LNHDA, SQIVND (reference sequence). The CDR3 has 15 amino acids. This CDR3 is CASSQTTVAKNIQYF. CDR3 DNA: TGTGCCAGTAGTCAAACGACAGTAGCCAAAAACATTCAGTACTTC.

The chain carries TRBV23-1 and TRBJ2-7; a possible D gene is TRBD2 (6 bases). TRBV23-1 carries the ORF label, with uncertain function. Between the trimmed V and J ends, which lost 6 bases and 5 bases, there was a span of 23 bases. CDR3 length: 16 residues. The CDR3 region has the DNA TGCGCCAGCAGCCCACCCCGGGGGACTGGGGCCGACGAGCAGTACTTC. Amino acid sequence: CASSPPRGTGADEQYF.

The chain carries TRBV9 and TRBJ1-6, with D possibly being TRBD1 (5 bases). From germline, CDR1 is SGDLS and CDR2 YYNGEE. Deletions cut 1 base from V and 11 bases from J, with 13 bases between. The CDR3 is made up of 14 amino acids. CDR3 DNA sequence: TGTGCCAGCAGCGTAAGTCAGGGCCTGACACCCCTCCACTTT. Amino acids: CASSVSQGLTPLHF.

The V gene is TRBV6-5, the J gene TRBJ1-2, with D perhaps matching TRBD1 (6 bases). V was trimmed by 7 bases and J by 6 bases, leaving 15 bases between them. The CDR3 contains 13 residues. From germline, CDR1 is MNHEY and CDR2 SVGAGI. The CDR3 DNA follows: TGTGCCAGCACCCGCCGGGGGGCAGATGGCTACACCTTC. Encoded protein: CASTRRGADGYTF.

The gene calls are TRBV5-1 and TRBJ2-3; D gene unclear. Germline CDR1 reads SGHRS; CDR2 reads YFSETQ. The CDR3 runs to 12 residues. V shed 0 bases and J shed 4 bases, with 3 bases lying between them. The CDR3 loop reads CASSLEADTQYF. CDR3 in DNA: TGCGCCAGCAGCTTGGAGGCAGATACGCAGTATTTT.

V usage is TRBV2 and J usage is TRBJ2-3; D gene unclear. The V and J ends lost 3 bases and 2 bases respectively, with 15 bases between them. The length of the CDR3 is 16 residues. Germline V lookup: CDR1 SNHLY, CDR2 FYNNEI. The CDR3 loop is CASSDGYPAPTDTQYF. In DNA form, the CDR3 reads TGTGCCAGCAGTGATGGGTATCCAGCCCCCACAGATACGCAGTATTTT.

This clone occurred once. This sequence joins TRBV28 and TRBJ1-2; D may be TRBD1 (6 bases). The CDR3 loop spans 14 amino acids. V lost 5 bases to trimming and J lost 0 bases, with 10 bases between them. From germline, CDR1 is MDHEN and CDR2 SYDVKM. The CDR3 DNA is TGTGCCAGCAGTCCGACAGGTCCTAACTATGGCTACACCTTC. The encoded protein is CASSPTGPNYGYTF.

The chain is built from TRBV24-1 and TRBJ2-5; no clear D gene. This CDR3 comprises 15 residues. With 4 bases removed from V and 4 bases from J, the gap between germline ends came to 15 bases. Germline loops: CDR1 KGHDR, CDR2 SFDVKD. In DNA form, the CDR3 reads TGTGCCACCAGTGAATCCCACCAAACCTCAGAGACCCAGTACTTC. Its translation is CATSESHQTSETQYF.

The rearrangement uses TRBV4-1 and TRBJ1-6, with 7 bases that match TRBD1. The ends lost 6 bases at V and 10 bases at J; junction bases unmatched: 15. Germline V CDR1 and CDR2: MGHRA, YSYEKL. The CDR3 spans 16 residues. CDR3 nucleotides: TGCGCCAGCAGTCGAAGCTTGGGACAGCGAACCTCACCCCTCCACTTT. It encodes CASSRSLGQRTSPLHF.

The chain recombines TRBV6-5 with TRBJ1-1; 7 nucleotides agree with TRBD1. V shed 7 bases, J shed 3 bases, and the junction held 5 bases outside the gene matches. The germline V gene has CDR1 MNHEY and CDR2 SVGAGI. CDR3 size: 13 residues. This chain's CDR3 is CASKTGRDTEAFF. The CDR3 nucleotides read TGTGCCAGCAAGACAGGGAGAGACACTGAAGCTTTCTTT.

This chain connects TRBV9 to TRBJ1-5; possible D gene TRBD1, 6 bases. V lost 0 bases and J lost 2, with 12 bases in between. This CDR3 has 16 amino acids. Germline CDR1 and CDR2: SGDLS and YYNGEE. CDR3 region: CASSVDAGAGNQPQHF. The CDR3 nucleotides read TGTGCCAGCAGCGTAGATGCAGGGGCTGGCAATCAGCCCCAGCATTTT.

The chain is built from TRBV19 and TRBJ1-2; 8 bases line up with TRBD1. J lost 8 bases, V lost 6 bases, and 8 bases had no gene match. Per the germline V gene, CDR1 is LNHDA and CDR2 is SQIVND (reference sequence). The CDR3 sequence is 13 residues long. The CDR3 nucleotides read TGTGCCAGTAGGAAAATGACAGGGGACGGCTACACCTTC. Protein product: CASRKMTGDGYTF.

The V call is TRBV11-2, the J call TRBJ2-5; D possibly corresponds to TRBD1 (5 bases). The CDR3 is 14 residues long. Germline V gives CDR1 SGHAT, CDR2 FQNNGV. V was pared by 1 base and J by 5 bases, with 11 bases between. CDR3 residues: CASSLALPGETQYF. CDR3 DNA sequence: TGTGCCAGCAGCTTAGCCCTCCCAGGGGAGACCCAGTACTTC.

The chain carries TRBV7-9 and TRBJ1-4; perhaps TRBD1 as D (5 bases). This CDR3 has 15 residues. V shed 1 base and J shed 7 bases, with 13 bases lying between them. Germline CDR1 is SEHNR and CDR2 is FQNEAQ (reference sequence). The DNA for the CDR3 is TGTGCCAGCAGCTTAGGCGGGGGAGAGGGTGAAAAACTGTTTTTT. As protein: CASSLGGGEGEKLFF.